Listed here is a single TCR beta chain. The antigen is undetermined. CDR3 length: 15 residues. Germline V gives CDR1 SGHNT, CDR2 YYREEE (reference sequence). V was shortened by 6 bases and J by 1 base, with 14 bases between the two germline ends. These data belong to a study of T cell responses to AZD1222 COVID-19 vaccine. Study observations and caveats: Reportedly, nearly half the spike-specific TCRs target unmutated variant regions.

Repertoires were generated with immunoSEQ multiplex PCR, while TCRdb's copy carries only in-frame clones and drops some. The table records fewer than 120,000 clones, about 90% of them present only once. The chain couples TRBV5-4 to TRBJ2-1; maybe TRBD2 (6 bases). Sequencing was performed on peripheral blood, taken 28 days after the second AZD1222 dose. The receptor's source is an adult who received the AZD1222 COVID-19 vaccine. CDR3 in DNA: TGTGCCAGCACCTCGGGGGACGGTTCCTACAATGAGCAGTTCTTC. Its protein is CASTSGDGSYNEQFF.